This T cell receptor beta chain originates from a study of T cell clonotyping in hematopoietic cell transplantation. Assay used: immunoSEQ multiplex PCR; TCRdb lists only in-frame clones, some missing. Of about 8,000 clones detected, roughly 76% appear once; the ten largest clones hold about 5%. General study points: Pathologically expanded recipient clonotypes increased progressively from day 30 to day 180 as diversity fell. Without cell sorting, CD4 versus CD8 contributions remain unresolved. Few recipient clonotypes overlapped donors; over 95% were de novo at given depth.

This clone was observed once. Its specificity is not known. The sequenced sample was peripheral blood mononuclear cells, obtained 180 days after allogeneic stem cell transplant. This clonotype originated in a female patient between 50 and 59 years old who had an allogeneic stem cell transplant from an unrelated donor, so the T cells may come from the graft donor. Some clones in this sample may be carry-over from other donors' samples.

This chain's CDR3 is CASDPLRAGEGEQYF. DNA of the CDR3: TGTGCCAGCGACCCCCTACGGGCGGGAGAGGGCGAGCAGTACTTC. The chain joins TRBV7-9 to TRBJ2-7; 7 positions match TRBD2. The germline V gene has CDR1 SEHNR and CDR2 FQNEAQ (reference sequence). CDR3 size: 15 residues. Losses at the gene ends were 8 bases for V and 6 bases for J; bases not matched to a gene: 16.